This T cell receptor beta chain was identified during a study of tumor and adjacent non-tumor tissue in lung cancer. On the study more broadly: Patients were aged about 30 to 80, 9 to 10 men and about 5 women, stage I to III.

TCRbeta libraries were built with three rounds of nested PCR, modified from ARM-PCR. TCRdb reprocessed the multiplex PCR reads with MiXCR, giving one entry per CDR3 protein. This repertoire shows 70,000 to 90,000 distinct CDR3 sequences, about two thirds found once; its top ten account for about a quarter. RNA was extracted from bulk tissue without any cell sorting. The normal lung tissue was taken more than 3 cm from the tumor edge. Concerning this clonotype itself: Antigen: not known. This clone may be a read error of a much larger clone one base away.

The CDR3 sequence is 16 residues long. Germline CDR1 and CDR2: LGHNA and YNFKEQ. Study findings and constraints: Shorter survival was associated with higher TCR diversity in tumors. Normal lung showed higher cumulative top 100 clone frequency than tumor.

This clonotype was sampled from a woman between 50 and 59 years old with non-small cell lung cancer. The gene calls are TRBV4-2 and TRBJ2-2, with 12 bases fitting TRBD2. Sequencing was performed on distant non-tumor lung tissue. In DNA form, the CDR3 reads TGTGCCAACAGCCCAATCGGACTAGCGGGACTCGGGGAGCTGTTTTTT. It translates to CANSPIGLAGLGELFF.